These T cell receptor beta chains were read from a single sample in a study of CD8 T cells in Susac syndrome. One entry per CDR3 protein results from TCRdb running MiXCR on the immunoSEQ multiplex PCR reads. This sample carries around 140,000 distinct CDR3 sequences, over 80% of them seen once, and the ten largest clones take roughly 0.5%. Sequencing used CD8+ T cells from PBMCs. Source of these receptors: a human donor with multiple sclerosis. The CDR3 runs from the conserved cysteine through the conserved F or W. D genes are given only for firm matches. Size values are once, few and many counts, or a class for expanded clones, and some rows have none.

v_gene: TRBV6-1
j_gene: TRBJ1-4
abundance: -
d_gene: -
CDR3aa: CASREDSEKLFF
CDR3nt: TGTGCCAGCAGAGAAGACAGTGAGAAACTGTTTTTT

v_gene: TRBV21-1
j_gene: TRBJ2-7
abundance: -
d_gene: -
CDR3aa: CASSKREGLKAREQYF
CDR3nt: TGTGCCAGCAGCAAAAGGGAAGGTCTAAAGGCTCGCGAGCAGTACTTC

v_gene: TRBV6-1
j_gene: TRBJ1-4
abundance: few
d_gene: -
CDR3aa: CASSMTGNNEKLFF
CDR3nt: TGTGCCAGCAGTATGACAGGAAACAATGAAAAACTGTTTTTT

v_gene: TRBV11-2
j_gene: TRBJ1-1
abundance: -
d_gene: TRBD1
CDR3aa: CASSQTGSEAFF
CDR3nt: TGTGCCAGCAGCCAGACAGGGTCTGAAGCTTTCTTT

v_gene: TRBV24-1
j_gene: TRBJ2-1
abundance: -
d_gene: -
CDR3aa: CATSDLAALLQNEQFF
CDR3nt: TGTGCCACCAGTGATTTGGCAGCGCTCCTACAAAATGAGCAGTTCTTC

v_gene: TRBV6-5
j_gene: TRBJ1-2
abundance: -
d_gene: TRBD1
CDR3aa: CASSPGGRGYTF
CDR3nt: TGTGCCAGCAGCCCAGGGGGGAGAGGCTACACCTTC

v_gene: TRBV5-6
j_gene: TRBJ1-2
abundance: -
d_gene: TRBD1
CDR3aa: CASSLAGGSNYGYTF
CDR3nt: TGTGCCAGCAGCTTGGCAGGGGGCTCCAACTATGGCTACACCTTC

v_gene: TRBV19
j_gene: TRBJ2-7
abundance: -
d_gene: TRBD1
CDR3aa: CASSRQGSYEQYF
CDR3nt: TGTGCCAGTAGCAGACAGGGCTCCTACGAGCAGTACTTC

v_gene: TRBV12-3/TRBV12-4
j_gene: TRBJ1-4
abundance: once
d_gene: -
CDR3aa: CASSWAGPNEKLFF
CDR3nt: TGTGCCAGCAGTTGGGCAGGACCAAATGAAAAACTGTTTTTT

v_gene: TRBV27
j_gene: TRBJ2-1
abundance: -
d_gene: TRBD1
CDR3aa: CASSSDRYNEQFF
CDR3nt: TGTGCCAGCAGTTCGGACAGGTACAATGAGCAGTTCTTC

v_gene: TRBV6-1
j_gene: TRBJ1-1
abundance: -
d_gene: TRBD1
CDR3aa: CASTFGTGNTEAFF
CDR3nt: TGTGCCAGCACCTTCGGGACAGGGAACACTGAAGCTTTCTTT

v_gene: TRBV4-1
j_gene: TRBJ2-4
abundance: once
d_gene: -
CDR3aa: CASSQEGRGTNIQYF
CDR3nt: TGCGCCAGCAGCCAAGAGGGTAGGGGGACTAACATTCAGTACTTC

v_gene: TRBV30
j_gene: TRBJ1-5
abundance: -
d_gene: -
CDR3aa: CARSVRAGENQPQHF
CDR3nt: TGTGCCCGGAGTGTACGGGCAGGGGAAAATCAGCCCCAGCATTTT

v_gene: TRBV27
j_gene: TRBJ2-1
abundance: -
d_gene: TRBD2
CDR3aa: CASSGLAAYNEQFF
CDR3nt: TGTGCCAGCAGTGGCCTAGCGGCCTACAATGAGCAGTTCTTC

v_gene: TRBV6-2/TRBV6-3
j_gene: TRBJ1-5
abundance: -
d_gene: -
CDR3aa: CASSYRASSNQPQHF
CDR3nt: TGTGCCAGCAGCTATAGGGCCTCTAGCAATCAGCCCCAGCATTTT

v_gene: TRBV28
j_gene: TRBJ1-4
abundance: -
d_gene: -
CDR3aa: CASSLSATNEKLFF
CDR3nt: TGTGCCAGCAGCCTCTCAGCAACTAATGAAAAACTGTTTTTT

v_gene: TRBV27
j_gene: TRBJ1-1
abundance: once
d_gene: -
CDR3aa: CASSLLQGPEAFF
CDR3nt: TGTGCCAGCAGTTTACTACAGGGACCTGAAGCTTTCTTT

v_gene: TRBV7-9
j_gene: TRBJ2-1
abundance: once
d_gene: TRBD2
CDR3aa: CASTMISGGREQFF
CDR3nt: TGTGCCAGCACCATGATATCGGGAGGACGGGAGCAGTTCTTC

v_gene: TRBV11-3
j_gene: TRBJ2-1
abundance: -
d_gene: -
CDR3aa: CASSLDLVTFGYNEQFF
CDR3nt: TGTGCCAGCAGCTTAGATCTAGTAACTTTCGGCTACAATGAGCAGTTCTTC

v_gene: TRBV7-6
j_gene: TRBJ2-3
abundance: -
d_gene: -
CDR3aa: CASSSATGYVDTQYF
CDR3nt: TGTGCCAGCAGCTCAGCGACAGGCTACGTAGATACGCAGTATTTT

v_gene: TRBV7-9
j_gene: TRBJ2-3
abundance: -
d_gene: -
CDR3aa: CASSFGVFTQYF
CDR3nt: TGTGCCAGCAGCTTCGGGGTTTTTACGCAGTATTTT

v_gene: TRBV5-8
j_gene: TRBJ1-5
abundance: -
d_gene: -
CDR3aa: CASSLRLNQPQHF
CDR3nt: TGTGCCAGCAGCTTGCGGCTAAATCAGCCCCAGCATTTT

v_gene: TRBV27
j_gene: TRBJ2-3
abundance: once
d_gene: -
CDR3aa: CASSPRFTDTQYF
CDR3nt: TGTGCCAGCAGTCCGAGGTTCACAGATACGCAGTATTTT

v_gene: TRBV7-9
j_gene: TRBJ2-7
abundance: -
d_gene: TRBD2
CDR3aa: CASSLTSGGYEQYF
CDR3nt: TGTGCCAGCAGCTTAACTAGCGGGGGCTACGAGCAGTACTTC

v_gene: TRBV7-9
j_gene: TRBJ1-2
abundance: once
d_gene: -
CDR3aa: CASSLADSPGFYTF
CDR3nt: TGTGCCAGCAGCTTAGCGGACAGCCCGGGGTTCTACACCTTC

v_gene: TRBV7-9
j_gene: TRBJ1-2
abundance: -
d_gene: -
CDR3aa: CASSQTGHRFGYTF
CDR3nt: TGTGCCAGCAGCCAAACGGGACATCGGTTCGGCTACACCTTC

v_gene: TRBV19
j_gene: TRBJ2-7
abundance: -
d_gene: -
CDR3aa: CASSMRRPYEQYF
CDR3nt: TGTGCCAGTAGTATGCGTAGACCCTACGAGCAGTACTTC

v_gene: TRBV13
j_gene: TRBJ2-1
abundance: -
d_gene: -
CDR3aa: CASSGGGDEQFF
CDR3nt: TGTGCCAGCAGCGGGGGTGGCGATGAGCAGTTCTTC

v_gene: TRBV20-1
j_gene: TRBJ1-2
abundance: -
d_gene: -
CDR3aa: CSARGHLLPAYGYTF
CDR3nt: TGCAGTGCTAGAGGGCACCTACTACCGGCCTATGGCTACACCTTC

v_gene: TRBV11-3
j_gene: TRBJ2-1
abundance: -
d_gene: -
CDR3aa: CASSHHRTPPNEQFF
CDR3nt: TGTGCCAGCAGCCACCACCGGACTCCACCAAATGAGCAGTTCTTC

v_gene: TRBV14
j_gene: TRBJ2-7
abundance: many
d_gene: -
CDR3aa: CASSPYLGQGAYEQYF
CDR3nt: TGTGCCAGCAGCCCCTACCTTGGGCAGGGAGCCTACGAGCAGTACTTC

v_gene: TRBV7-9
j_gene: TRBJ2-3
abundance: -
d_gene: -
CDR3aa: CASSGWMDTQYF
CDR3nt: TGTGCCAGCAGCGGGTGGATGGATACGCAGTATTTT

v_gene: TRBV3-1
j_gene: TRBJ2-1
abundance: -
d_gene: TRBD2
CDR3aa: CASSQGLARGNEQFF
CDR3nt: TGTGCCAGCAGCCAAGGACTAGCGAGAGGGAATGAGCAGTTCTTC

v_gene: TRBV20-1
j_gene: TRBJ2-1
abundance: -
d_gene: TRBD2
CDR3aa: CSARDLYGKTSGGKLPTNEQFF
CDR3nt: TGCAGTGCTAGAGATCTCTATGGGAAGACTAGCGGGGGGAAACTTCCGACGAATGAGCAGTTCTTC

v_gene: TRBV7-9
j_gene: TRBJ1-1
abundance: few
d_gene: -
CDR3aa: CASSPDSQAAFF
CDR3nt: TGTGCCAGCAGCCCCGACAGCCAGGCAGCTTTCTTT

v_gene: TRBV4-3
j_gene: TRBJ1-1
abundance: -
d_gene: -
CDR3aa: CASSQGRALNTEAFF
CDR3nt: TGCGCCAGCAGCCAAGGCAGGGCACTGAACACTGAAGCTTTCTTT

v_gene: TRBV2
j_gene: TRBJ1-4
abundance: -
d_gene: -
CDR3aa: CASSEDLRGEEKLFF
CDR3nt: TGTGCCAGCAGTGAAGATTTGAGGGGAGAAGAAAAACTGTTTTTT

v_gene: TRBV5-1
j_gene: TRBJ1-1
abundance: -
d_gene: -
CDR3aa: CASSLWTAMNTEAFF
CDR3nt: TGCGCCAGCAGCTTATGGACGGCGATGAACACTGAAGCTTTCTTT

v_gene: TRBV5-6
j_gene: TRBJ2-5
abundance: once
d_gene: -
CDR3aa: CASSVDSNEETQYF
CDR3nt: TGTGCCAGCAGCGTCGACAGCAATGAAGAGACCCAGTACTTC

v_gene: TRBV12-3/TRBV12-4
j_gene: TRBJ1-1
abundance: -
d_gene: -
CDR3aa: CASLGGENTEAFF
CDR3nt: TGTGCCAGCTTGGGGGGGGAGAACACTGAAGCTTTCTTT

v_gene: TRBV7-9
j_gene: TRBJ1-1
abundance: few
d_gene: -
CDR3aa: CASLTTLNTEAFF
CDR3nt: TGTGCCAGCCTGACTACCCTGAACACTGAAGCTTTCTTT

v_gene: TRBV7-6
j_gene: TRBJ2-7
abundance: -
d_gene: -
CDR3aa: CASSVDPGIGYEQYF
CDR3nt: TGTGCCAGCAGCGTGGATCCAGGGATAGGATACGAGCAGTACTTC

v_gene: TRBV27
j_gene: TRBJ1-2
abundance: -
d_gene: -
CDR3aa: CASSIDGTNYGYTF
CDR3nt: TGTGCCAGCAGTATAGACGGTACTAACTATGGCTACACCTTC

v_gene: TRBV7-9
j_gene: TRBJ1-1
abundance: -
d_gene: -
CDR3aa: CASSSGHRNTEAFF
CDR3nt: TGTGCCAGCAGCTCGGGACACAGGAACACTGAAGCTTTCTTT

v_gene: TRBV27
j_gene: TRBJ2-6
abundance: -
d_gene: -
CDR3aa: CASSLLSGANVLTF
CDR3nt: TGTGCCAGCAGTTTACTCTCTGGGGCCAACGTCCTGACTTTC

v_gene: TRBV3-1
j_gene: TRBJ2-1
abundance: -
d_gene: -
CDR3aa: CASSQGDEQFF
CDR3nt: TGTGCCAGCAGCCAAGGTGATGAGCAGTTCTTC

v_gene: TRBV2
j_gene: TRBJ1-2
abundance: -
d_gene: -
CDR3aa: CARDGNYGYTF
CDR3nt: TGTGCCAGGGACGGTAACTATGGCTACACCTTC

v_gene: TRBV6-5
j_gene: TRBJ2-3
abundance: -
d_gene: TRBD2
CDR3aa: CASSYSIQRTGGAWAQYF
CDR3nt: TGTGCCAGCAGTTACTCGATTCAGCGGACGGGAGGCGCCTGGGCGCAGTATTTT

v_gene: TRBV9
j_gene: TRBJ1-1
abundance: few
d_gene: -
CDR3aa: CASSGPGYTEAFF
CDR3nt: TGTGCCAGCAGCGGTCCGGGGTACACTGAAGCTTTCTTT